A single T cell receptor beta chain is shown here with its context. Its antigen is currently unknown. Naive CD4+ cells were CD45RA-selected; the remaining cells were memory. Sorted-subset replicate PCRs used about 0.2 ug of genomic DNA. This amount corresponded to about 30,000 T cell genomes. Method: immunoSEQ multiplex PCR; TCRdb's copy keeps in-frame clones and lacks some. Of millions of clones listed, 95% are singletons. This entry comes from a study of shared clonotypes between healthy human individuals. Germline CDR1 is PRHDT and CDR2 is FYEKMQ (reference sequence). The length of the CDR3 is 13 residues. The V and J ends lost 4 bases and 7 bases respectively, with 12 bases between them. Study-level results: Collection of samples was limited to blood; tissue repertoires likely differ. Naive CD4 clonotype sharing across a few donors was about 5%.

This clonotype was sampled from a man between 18 and 35 years old in good health. The chain uses TRBV13 and TRBJ2-3; perhaps TRBD2 as D (6 bases). The sample comprised naive CD4+ T cells sorted from blood. Subset described: CD45RA+ positively selected. The CDR3 loop is CASSYRGSYTQYF. Written as DNA, the CDR3 is TGTGCCAGCAGCTATCGGGGGAGCTATACGCAGTATTTT.